This T cell receptor (beta chain) appears in the sequencing data of a study of shared clonotypes between healthy human individuals. Trimming cost V 6 bases and J 0 bases, with 9 bases left between them. Germline V CDR1 and CDR2: SNHLY, FYNNEI. The CDR3 is 14 amino acids. As processed by the authors: Filtering was not the same, since immunoSEQ gave junction-only sequences without quality scores. Libraries were prepared by immunoSEQ multiplex PCR; TCRdb keeps only in-frame clonotypes and omits some of them. V and J calls and clone size are copied from that table; D and trimming were computed from the DNA. The data show over a million clones, with approximately 97% seen just once and approximately 1% held by the top ten.

The J gene is TRBJ2-1, the V gene TRBV2, with D possibly TRBD1 on 5 matching bases. Sequencing was performed on naive CD4+ T cells sorted from blood. The subset is: CD45RA+ positively selected. This receptor was obtained from a man aged 25-45 years in good health. The CDR3 sequence is CASRTGRSYNEQFF. CDR3 sequence (DNA): TGTGCCAGCAGAACAGGACGCTCCTACAATGAGCAGTTCTTC.